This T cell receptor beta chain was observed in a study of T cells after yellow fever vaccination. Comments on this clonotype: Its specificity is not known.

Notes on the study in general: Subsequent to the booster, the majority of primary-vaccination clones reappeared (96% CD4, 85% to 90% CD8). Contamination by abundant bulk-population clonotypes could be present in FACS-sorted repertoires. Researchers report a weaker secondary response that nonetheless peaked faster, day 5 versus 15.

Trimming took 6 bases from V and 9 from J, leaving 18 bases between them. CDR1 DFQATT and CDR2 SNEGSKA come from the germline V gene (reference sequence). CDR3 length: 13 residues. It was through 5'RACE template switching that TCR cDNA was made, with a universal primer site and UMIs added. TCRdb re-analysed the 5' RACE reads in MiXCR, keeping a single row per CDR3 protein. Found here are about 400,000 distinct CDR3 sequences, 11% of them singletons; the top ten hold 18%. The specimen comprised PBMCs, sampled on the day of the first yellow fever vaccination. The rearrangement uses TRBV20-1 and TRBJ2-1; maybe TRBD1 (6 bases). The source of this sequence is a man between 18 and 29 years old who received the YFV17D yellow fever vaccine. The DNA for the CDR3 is TGCAGTGCCCGGGACAAACTCTGGGGTGAGCAGTTCTTC. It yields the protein CSARDKLWGEQFF.